One and the same sample provided the 16 T cell receptor beta chains below, sequenced in a study of OX40 agonist ivuxolimab in advanced cancers. Produced via immunoSEQ multiplex PCR; TCRdb's table is partial and in-frame only. Of about 44,000 clones detected, over 85% appear once; the ten largest clones hold 45% to 55%. The sample here was CD4+ or CD8+ T cells sorted from blood, taken in a trial of the OX40 agonist ivuxolimab. The receptors were gathered from an adult with an advanced solid tumor such as melanoma, head and neck, liver or kidney cancer.

This clone has only one observation. V is TRBV19 and J is TRBJ1-1; D is undetermined. This CDR3 is 14 amino acids long. Trimming stripped 3 bases from V and 4 bases from J, with 12 bases between. Germline lookup yields CDR1 LNHDA and CDR2 SQIVND (reference sequence). CDR3 protein: CASSITSHGTEAFF. DNA for the CDR3: TGTGCCAGTAGTATCACGAGCCACGGCACTGAAGCTTTCTTT. The whole variable domain, remainder taken from reference TRBV19 and TRBJ1-1, is DGGITQSPKYLFRKEGQNVTLSCEQNLNHDAMYWYRQDPGQGLRLIYYSQIVNDFQKGDIAEGYSVSREKKESFPLTVTSAQKNPTAFYLCASSITSHGTEAFFGQGTRLTVV.

The V call is TRBV11-2, the J call TRBJ2-3; D is perhaps TRBD1 (6 bases). The germline V and J ends were trimmed by 5 bases and 1 base, with 13 bases remaining between them. CDR3 size: 15 residues. Germline V gives CDR1 SGHAT, CDR2 FQNNGV. The CDR3 region has the DNA TGTGCCAGCAGCACCAGGGGTGGGGGCACAGATACGCAGTATTTT. It translates to CASSTRGGGTDTQYF. The full variable domain, its missing parts supplied by reference TRBV11-2 and TRBJ2-3, is EAGVAQSPRYKIIEKRQSVAFWCNPISGHATLYWYQQILGQGPKLLIQFQNNGVVDDSQLPKDRFSAERLKGVDSTLKIQPAKLEDSAVYLCASSTRGGGTDTQYFGPGTRLTVL.

The chain is built from TRBV15 and TRBJ2-1; 11 bases agree with TRBD2. CDR1 is LNHNV and CDR2 is YYDKDF in the germline V gene (reference sequence). V shed 3 bases and J 7 bases; nucleotides not matched to a gene: 5. The CDR3 loop spans 15 amino acids. The CDR3 bases are TGTGCCACCAGCAGGGGGACTAGCGGTTGGAATGAGCAGTTCTTC. It is translated as CATSRGTSGWNEQFF.

The chain couples TRBV6-5 to TRBJ2-4; 9 nucleotides agree with TRBD1. This CDR3 spans 11 amino acids. J was trimmed by 15 bases and V by 7 bases; bases with no gene match: 7. Per germline, CDR1 MNHEY and CDR2 SVGAGI. CDR3 bases: TGTGCCAGCAACCGACAGGGGGTATTGTACTTC. It translates to CASNRQGVLYF.

The chain employs TRBV30 and TRBJ2-7, with D tentatively TRBD1 or TRBD2 (6 bases each). The CDR3 has 12 residues. Trimming pared 4 bases from V and 2 bases from J, leaving 9 bases between. Germline-derived CDR1 and CDR2 are GTSNPN and SVGIG (reference sequence). CDR3 DNA sequence: TGTGCCTGGAAGGAGGGGGCCTACGAGCAGTACTTC. Residues: CAWKEGAYEQYF.

The chain links TRBV28 to TRBJ2-1, with 8 bases lining up with TRBD2. This CDR3 spans 15 amino acids. V was pared by 1 base and J by 8 bases, with 7 bases of the junction left unmatched. In germline, CDR1 is MDHEN, CDR2 SYDVKM. The CDR3 sequence: CASSLYGGATHEQFF. CDR3 DNA: TGTGCCAGCAGTTTATACGGGGGGGCCACCCATGAGCAGTTCTTC. Full variable domain (missing parts from reference TRBV28 and TRBJ2-1): DVKVTQSSRYLVKRTGEKVFLECVQDMDHENMFWYRQDPGLGLRLIYFSYDVKMKEKGDIPEGYSVSREKKERFSLILESASTNQTSMYLCASSLYGGATHEQFFGPGTRLTVL.

The rearrangement joins TRBV7-8 to TRBJ2-5; tentative D call: TRBD1 (5 bases). With 1 base removed from V and 1 base from J, the gap between germline ends came to 16 bases. The CDR3 is 17 residues long. Germline V gene data show CDR1 as SGHVS and CDR2 as FQNEAQ. In DNA, the CDR3 is TGTGCCAGCAGCTTAGTATTGGGTCTGGGGCTCCAAGAGACCCAGTACTTC. It is translated as CASSLVLGLGLQETQYF. Variable domain in full (rest from reference TRBV7-8 and TRBJ2-5): GAGVSQSPRYKVAKRGQDVALRCDPISGHVSLFWYQQALGQGPEFLTYFQNEAQLDKSGLPSDRFFAERPEGSVSTLKIQRTQQEDSAVYLCASSLVLGLGLQETQYFGPGTRLLVL.

This clone was seen more than once but under ten times. The rearrangement joins TRBV30 to TRBJ1-1; D is unresolved. Germline V gene data show CDR1 as GTSNPN and CDR2 as SVGIG (reference sequence). This CDR3 has 13 residues. With 1 base removed from V and 0 bases from J, the gap between germline ends came to 6 bases. The CDR3: CAWSGRLNTEAFF. The CDR3 region has the DNA TGTGCCTGGAGTGGGAGATTGAACACTGAAGCTTTCTTT.

This chain joins TRBV9 and TRBJ2-4; unclear D gene. CDR3 size: 14 residues. CDR1 SGDLS and CDR2 YYNGEE come from the germline V gene. Trimming took 4 bases from V and 6 from J, leaving 14 bases between them. The CDR3 DNA follows: TGTGCCAGCAGCCTCTCAGGTGGCAGAAACATTCAGTACTTC. Residues: CASSLSGGRNIQYF.

The gene calls are TRBV6-4 and TRBJ2-3; no firm D call. Germline V gives CDR1 MRHNA, CDR2 SNTAGT. Trimming took off 3 bases at V and 0 bases at J, with 10 bases between the two ends. The CDR3 has 15 amino acids. This CDR3 is CASSEGYGSTDTQYF. DNA of the CDR3: TGTGCCAGCAGTGAAGGGTATGGGAGCACAGATACGCAGTATTTT.

The chain joins TRBV7-8 to TRBJ2-5; TRBD1 matches at 7 bases. V trimming: 5 bases; J trimming: 2 bases; junction bases outside the gene matches: 8. From germline, CDR1 is SGHVS and CDR2 FQNEAQ. The CDR3 has 15 amino acids. The CDR3 coding sequence is TGTGCCAGCAGCCCAGGGACAGATCGACAAGAGACCCAGTACTTC. Encoded protein: CASSPGTDRQETQYF. The complete variable domain, with remaining parts taken from reference TRBV7-8 and TRBJ2-5, reads GAGVSQSPRYKVAKRGQDVALRCDPISGHVSLFWYQQALGQGPEFLTYFQNEAQLDKSGLPSDRFFAERPEGSVSTLKIQRTQQEDSAVYLCASSPGTDRQETQYFGPGTRLLVL.

This chain links TRBV6-6 with TRBJ2-7; D is uncertain. From germline, CDR1 is MNHNY and CDR2 SVGAGI (reference sequence). CDR3 length: 12 amino acids. V dropped 6 bases and J dropped 3 bases, with 9 bases sitting between them. The CDR3 region is CASSPTGYEQYF. Here the CDR3 DNA reads TGTGCCAGCAGCCCCACGGGCTACGAGCAGTACTTC.

The rearrangement joins TRBV5-6 to TRBJ1-1; tentative D call: TRBD1 (6 bases). Trimming removed 6 bases from V and 7 bases from J, with 19 bases in between. Germline CDR1 reads SGHDT; CDR2 reads YYEEEE. The CDR3 extends over 14 amino acids. The CDR3 spells CASTPWGGRVEAFF. The CDR3 DNA follows: TGTGCCAGCACCCCGTGGGGGGGCAGGGTTGAAGCTTTCTTT.

V is TRBV15 and J is TRBJ2-7, with D possibly matching TRBD1 (6 bases). This CDR3 has 13 residues. Germline V gene sequence: CDR1 LNHNV, CDR2 YYDKDF (reference sequence). The V end was cut by 5 bases, the J end by 4 bases, with 12 bases between. The CDR3 DNA follows: TGTGCCACCAGCGGGACACCGGTTTACGAGCAGTACTTC. Encoded protein: CATSGTPVYEQYF.

The chain uses TRBV7-6 and TRBJ2-7; D assignment may be TRBD1 or TRBD2 (5 bases each). CDR3 length: 12 amino acids. Germline lookup yields CDR1 SGHVS and CDR2 FNYEAQ. The ends were cut back, 0 bases at V and 5 bases at J, with 5 bases in the middle. The chain's CDR3 is CASSLAGDEQYF. The CDR3 DNA is TGTGCCAGCAGCTTAGCGGGGGACGAGCAGTACTTC.

This chain uses TRBV4-3 with TRBJ2-7, with D tentatively TRBD1 (5 bases). This CDR3 contains 14 residues. Germline V gene sequence: CDR1 LGHNA, CDR2 YSLEER. V was cut by 5 bases and J by 0 bases, with 11 bases left in between. CDR3 bases: TGCGCCAGCAGCGAAGGGGTAGGCTCCTACGAGCAGTACTTC. The encoded protein is CASSEGVGSYEQYF.